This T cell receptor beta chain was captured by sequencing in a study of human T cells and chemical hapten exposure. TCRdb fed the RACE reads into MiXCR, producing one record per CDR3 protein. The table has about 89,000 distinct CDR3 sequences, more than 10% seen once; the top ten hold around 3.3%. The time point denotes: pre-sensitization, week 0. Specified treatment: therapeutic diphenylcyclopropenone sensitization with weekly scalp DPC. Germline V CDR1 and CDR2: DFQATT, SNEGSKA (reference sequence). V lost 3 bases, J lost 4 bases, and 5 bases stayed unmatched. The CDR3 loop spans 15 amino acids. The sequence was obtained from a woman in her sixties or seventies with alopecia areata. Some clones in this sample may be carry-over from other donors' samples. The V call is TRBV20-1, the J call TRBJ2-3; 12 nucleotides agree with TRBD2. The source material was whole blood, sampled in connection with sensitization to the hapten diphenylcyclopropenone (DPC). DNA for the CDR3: TGCAGTGCTAGCCTTCGACTAGCGGGGGCAGATACGCAGTATTTT. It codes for CSASLRLAGADTQYF.